The 26 T cell receptor beta chains below were found in one sample sequenced in a study of blood T cell repertoires in COVID-19. The assay was immunoSEQ multiplex PCR, and TCRdb's table has in-frame clones only and misses some. The data show over 30,000 clones, with more than 75% seen just once and roughly a tenth held by the top ten. What was sequenced was peripheral blood. These TCRs come from an elderly man with active COVID-19.

The chain carries TRBV2 and TRBJ2-5; D possibly corresponds to TRBD2 (6 bases). V was clipped by 9 bases and J by 5 bases, with 13 bases between them. The CDR3 spans 12 residues. The germline gives CDR1 SNHLY, CDR2 FYNNEI. DNA for the CDR3: TGTGCCAGGGCGGGGTTTATGGAGACCCAGTACTTC. It encodes CARAGFMETQYF.

This chain uses TRBV28 with TRBJ2-1; 10 bases align to TRBD2. CDR1 and CDR2 from the germline V gene are MDHEN and SYDVKM. J lost 10 bases, V lost 5 bases, and 20 bases had no gene match. The CDR3 covers 18 residues. CDR3 in DNA: TGTGCCAGCAGTCCCCTAGGACAGGGCGCTAGCGGGAGTCTGGAGCAGTTCTTC. It specifies CASSPLGQGASGSLEQFF. The entire variable domain, with the rest obtained from reference TRBV28 and TRBJ2-1, is as follows: DVKVTQSSRYLVKRTGEKVFLECVQDMDHENMFWYRQDPGLGLRLIYFSYDVKMKEKGDIPEGYSVSREKKERFSLILESASTNQTSMYLCASSPLGQGASGSLEQFFGPGTRLTVL.

The chain is built from TRBV5-4 and TRBJ2-2; TRBD1 agrees at 9 bases. V gave up 3 bases and J gave up 2 bases; unmatched junction bases: 11. CDR3 length: 18 amino acids. The germline gives CDR1 SGHNT, CDR2 YYREEE (reference sequence). CDR3 region: CASSSKGQGRANTGELFF. The CDR3 DNA reads TGTGCCAGCAGCTCGAAGGGACAGGGCAGGGCTAACACCGGGGAGCTGTTTTTT.

This chain links TRBV28 with TRBJ2-1; TRBD1 might be the D (5 bases). The V end was cut by 8 bases, the J end by 14 bases, with 25 bases between. The CDR3 length is 14 residues. Germline V gives CDR1 MDHEN, CDR2 SYDVKM. The CDR3 sequence: CASQVFGVTGGEFF. The CDR3 nucleotides are TGTGCCAGCCAAGTTTTCGGTGTAACAGGTGGTGAGTTCTTC. Together with reference TRBV28 and TRBJ2-1, the CDR3 gives the full variable domain: DVKVTQSSRYLVKRTGEKVFLECVQDMDHENMFWYRQDPGLGLRLIYFSYDVKMKEKGDIPEGYSVSREKKERFSLILESASTNQTSMYLCASQVFGVTGGEFFGPGTRLTVL.

This clone was counted once. Here the CDR3 reads CASSYPGQGGGGEQYF. CDR3 sequence (DNA): TGTGCCAGCAGTTACCCGGGACAGGGGGGTGGTGGCGAGCAGTACTTC. This rearrangement joins TRBV6-5 to TRBJ2-7, with 11 bases lining up with TRBD1. Losses at the gene ends were 2 bases for V and 6 bases for J; bases not matched to a gene: 9. This CDR3 region has 16 residues. CDR1 is MNHEY and CDR2 is SVGAGI in the germline V gene.

The rearrangement links TRBV7-9 to TRBJ2-2; D is unresolved. V was pared by 6 bases and J by 5 bases, with 16 bases between. CDR1 is SEHNR, CDR2 FQNEAQ, per germline (reference sequence). The CDR3 runs to 15 residues. DNA for the CDR3: TGTGCCAGCAGTCCAAGCGTTTACGGGACCGGGGAGCTGTTTTTT. It translates to CASSPSVYGTGELFF. The whole variable domain, filled in from reference TRBV7-9 and TRBJ2-2, reads DTGVSQNPRHKITKRGQNVTFRCDPISEHNRLYWYRQTLGQGPEFLTYFQNEAQLEKSRLLSDRFSAERPKGSFSTLEIQRTEQGDSAMYLCASSPSVYGTGELFFGEGSRLTVL.

V gene TRBV27 combines with J gene TRBJ2-7, with D possibly TRBD2 on 5 matching bases. There are 13 residues in the CDR3. Germline V CDR1 and CDR2: MNHEY, SMNVEV (reference sequence). Trimming removed 6 bases from V and 5 bases from J, with 14 bases in between. CDR3: CASRPRTGNEQYF. The DNA of the CDR3 is TGTGCCAGCAGACCCCGGACTGGGAACGAGCAGTACTTC.

The J gene is TRBJ1-3, the V gene TRBV18, with unresolved D. From germline, CDR1 is KGHSH and CDR2 LQKENI. The CDR3 sequence is 16 residues long. V lost 0 bases and J lost 4, with 13 bases in between. CDR3 region: CASSPPPGSAGNTIYF. The CDR3 region has the DNA TGTGCCAGCTCACCACCGCCGGGATCTGCCGGAAACACCATATATTTT. The full variable domain, rest sourced from reference TRBV18 and TRBJ1-3, is NAGVMQNPRHLVRRRGQEARLRCSPMKGHSHVYWYRQLPEEGLKFMVYLQKENIIDESGMPKERFSAEFPKEGPSILRIQQVVRGDSAAYFCASSPPPGSAGNTIYFGEGSWLTVV.

This clone was observed a handful of times. The chain has TRBV28 and TRBJ2-7; 7 bases are a match to TRBD2. This CDR3 is built from 17 residues. Germline CDR1 is MDHEN and CDR2 is SYDVKM. J lost 4 bases, V lost 7 bases, and 19 bases had no gene match. CDR3 DNA sequence: TGTGCCAGCAAGTGGTATTCACTGGGGGGGTCTGAATACGAGCAGTACTTC. Amino acid sequence: CASKWYSLGGSEYEQYF.

The chain uses TRBV6-6 and TRBJ1-2; 7 bases align to TRBD1. The CDR3 extends over 15 amino acids. From germline, CDR1 is MNHNY and CDR2 SVGAGI (reference sequence). V lost 0 bases, J lost 4 bases, and 5 bases stayed unmatched. CDR3 in DNA: TGTGCCAGCAGTTACTCCGAGGGGGCCGGCTATGGCTACACCTTC. Its translation is CASSYSEGAGYGYTF.

This chain links TRBV4-2 with TRBJ2-3, with a tentative D call TRBD2 (6 bases). This CDR3 is 15 amino acids long. Germline lookup yields CDR1 LGHNA and CDR2 YNFKEQ. Trimming cost V 0 bases and J 1 base, with 8 bases left between them. The CDR3 here is CASSQDERGTDTQYF. As DNA, the CDR3 is TGTGCCAGCAGCCAAGATGAGCGGGGCACAGATACGCAGTATTTT.

This chain joins TRBV24-1 and TRBJ1-3; 9 bases map to TRBD1. The CDR3 covers 16 residues. V lost 2 bases to trimming and J lost 0 bases; unmatched junction nucleotides: 1. Germline V gene lookup returns CDR1 KGHDR and CDR2 SFDVKD. The CDR3 region is CATSDSGQGSGNTIYF. Written as DNA, the CDR3 is TGTGCCACCAGTGATTCGGGACAGGGCTCTGGAAACACCATATATTTT.

The chain links TRBV4-3 to TRBJ2-1, with D possibly matching TRBD2 (6 bases). There are 18 residues in the CDR3. From germline, CDR1 is LGHNA and CDR2 YSLEER. Trimming cost V 1 base and J 0 bases, with 16 bases left between them. The CDR3: CASSQGFGSGYSYNEQFF. The DNA of the CDR3 is TGCGCCAGCAGCCAAGGATTTGGTAGCGGCTACTCCTACAATGAGCAGTTCTTC.

The J gene is TRBJ2-5, the V gene TRBV28, with D tentatively TRBD2 (6 bases). This CDR3 spans 12 amino acids. The germline V gene encodes CDR1 MDHEN and CDR2 SYDVKM. The germline V and J ends were trimmed by 9 bases and 2 bases, with 10 bases remaining between them. CDR3 residues: CASQSGQETQYF. CDR3 DNA: TGTGCCAGTCAAAGCGGGCAAGAGACCCAGTACTTC.

The chain has TRBV6-5 and TRBJ2-3; D is undetermined. Trimming removed 0 bases at V and 6 bases at J, with 4 bases between. The CDR3 runs to 12 residues. Germline assignment: CDR1 MNHEY and CDR2 SVGAGI. DNA of the CDR3: TGTGCCAGCAGTTACTCTCGGGATACGCAGTATTTT. Protein product: CASSYSRDTQYF.

This clone was recorded a few times. The chain carries TRBV9 and TRBJ2-2, with no clear D. Looked up from germline, CDR1 is SGDLS and CDR2 is YYNGEE. V was cut by 3 bases and J by 2 bases, with 8 bases left in between. The CDR3 is 14 amino acids. For the CDR3, the DNA is TGTGCCAGCAGCGCTAATACCAACACCGGGGAGCTGTTTTTT. It translates to CASSANTNTGELFF.

This sequence joins TRBV19 and TRBJ1-4, with a tentative D call TRBD1 (6 bases). CDR3 length: 20 residues. Trimming stripped 8 bases from V and 0 bases from J, with 28 bases between. CDR1 and CDR2 from the germline V gene are LNHDA and SQIVND (reference sequence). As DNA, the CDR3 is TGTGCCAGTCGAGACGAACCCGGAACAGGGTCTAGGGCAACTAATGAAAAACTGTTTTTT. Amino acid sequence: CASRDEPGTGSRATNEKLFF.

The rearrangement uses TRBV9 and TRBJ2-1, with D possibly TRBD2 on 6 matching bases. The CDR3 runs to 11 residues. CDR1 is SGDLS and CDR2 is YYNGEE in the germline V gene. Trimming cost V 5 bases and J 8 bases, with 8 bases left between them. This CDR3 reads CASSRDYEQFF. DNA for the CDR3: TGTGCCAGCAGTCGGGACTATGAGCAGTTCTTC.

J is TRBJ2-2 and V is TRBV3-1 (or the pseudogene TRBV3-2); no clear D gene. The V gene's germline CDR1 is LGHDT and CDR2 YNNKEL (reference sequence). V lost 4 bases and J lost 6, with 12 bases in between. This CDR3 contains 14 residues. The CDR3 spells CASSPRLAPGELFF. The CDR3 DNA reads as TGTGCCAGCAGCCCCAGATTAGCACCCGGGGAGCTGTTTTTT.

The gene calls are TRBV7-8 and TRBJ2-2, with no clear D. V lost 3 bases and J 0 bases, leaving 17 bases between the germline ends. CDR1 is SGHVS, CDR2 FQNEAQ, per germline. This CDR3 is built from 18 residues. CDR3 amino acids: CASSFFFGGYTNTGELFF. In DNA, the CDR3 is TGTGCCAGCAGCTTTTTCTTCGGCGGATATACGAACACCGGGGAGCTGTTTTTT.

The CDR3 region has the DNA TGTGCCAGCAGCTTAGGGGACAGGGAGACCGGGGAGCTGTTTTTT. This translates into CASSLGDRETGELFF. This chain connects TRBV13 to TRBJ2-2; TRBD1 aligns across 8 bases. The V gene's germline CDR1 is PRHDT and CDR2 FYEKMQ (reference sequence). V shed 0 bases and J 5 bases; nucleotides not matched to a gene: 2. The CDR3 contains 15 residues. Filled out from reference TRBV13 and TRBJ2-2, the complete variable domain reads AAGVIQSPRHLIKEKRETATLKCYPIPRHDTVYWYQQGPGQDPQFLISFYEKMQSDKGSIPDRFSAQQFSDYHSELNMSSLELGDSALYFCASSLGDRETGELFFGEGSRLTVL.

This sequence joins TRBV11-2 and TRBJ2-7; tentatively, D is TRBD1 (5 bases). Germline V gene sequence: CDR1 SGHAT, CDR2 FQNNGV. The CDR3 is 13 residues long. The V and J ends lost 3 bases and 3 bases respectively, with 9 bases between them. Here the CDR3 DNA reads TGTGCCAGCAGCTTTGCCCAGGGCTACGAGCAGTACTTC. Residues: CASSFAQGYEQYF. The full variable domain, its missing parts supplied by reference TRBV11-2 and TRBJ2-7, is EAGVAQSPRYKIIEKRQSVAFWCNPISGHATLYWYQQILGQGPKLLIQFQNNGVVDDSQLPKDRFSAERLKGVDSTLKIQPAKLEDSAVYLCASSFAQGYEQYFGPGTRLTVT.

The chain links TRBV6-5 to TRBJ2-6, with 9 bases identical to TRBD1. Germline CDR1 and CDR2: MNHEY and SVGAGI. The J segment lost 4 bases and the V segment lost 6 bases, leaving 4 bases of the junction unmatched. The CDR3 runs to 15 residues. The DNA for the CDR3 is TGTGCCAGCAGGACAGGGGGGTCCGGGGCCAACGTCCTGACTTTC. Its translation: CASRTGGSGANVLTF.

This rearrangement joins TRBV5-4 to TRBJ2-7; D is undetermined. CDR1 is SGHNT, CDR2 YYREEE, per germline (reference sequence). V was clipped by 6 bases and J by 0 bases, with 13 bases between them. The CDR3 is made up of 14 amino acids. In nucleotides, the CDR3 is TGTGCCAGCAAACTCTCCGGTAGCTCCTACGAGCAGTACTTC. It specifies CASKLSGSSYEQYF. Looking up the rest from reference TRBV5-4 and TRBJ2-7 gives the full variable domain: ETGVTQSPTHLIKTRGQQVTLRCSSQSGHNTVSWYQQALGQGPQFIFQYYREEENGRGNFPPRFSGLQFPNYSSELNVNALELDDSALYLCASKLSGSSYEQYFGPGTRLTVT.

This clone occurred once. The chain combines TRBV18 with TRBJ1-1; the D gene is possibly TRBD1 (5 bases). The CDR3 is 14 residues long. The ends were cut back, 5 bases at V and 1 base at J, with 11 bases in the middle. Germline-derived CDR1 and CDR2 are KGHSH and LQKENI. The chain's CDR3 is CASSLTVSNTEAFF. Here the CDR3 DNA reads TGTGCCAGCTCATTGACAGTTTCGAACACTGAAGCTTTCTTT.

This chain uses TRBV7-2 with TRBJ2-5, with D unclear. Trimming removed 6 bases at V and 2 bases at J, with 10 bases between. The CDR3 totals 13 residues. Per the germline V gene, CDR1 is SGHTA and CDR2 is FQGNSA. The CDR3, as DNA: TGTGCCAGCAGTTTTTCTTATCAAGAGACCCAGTACTTC. It yields the protein CASSFSYQETQYF.